The T cell receptor beta chain described here comes from a study of beta chain features in type 1 diabetes. Findings of the study overall: There was a possibility that cDNA sequencing over-represented cells with high TCR expression. In all four CD4+ subsets, TCRB CDR3 length was significantly, moderately reduced in type 1 diabetes.

Per the germline V gene, CDR1 is SNHLY and CDR2 is FYNNEI. V lost 7 bases to trimming and J lost 1 base, with 10 bases between them. This CDR3 comprises 14 residues. This clone was recorded a few times. Antigen unknown. Since all of the isolated RNA was reverse transcribed, expressed TCRB transcripts were what got sequenced. Clones were sequenced by immunoSEQ multiplex PCR, and TCRdb holds only the in-frame ones, with some missing. The data show hundreds of thousands of clones, around an eighth seen once. Naive, central memory, regulatory and stem cell-like memory cells within the CD4+ compartment were sorted using CD45RO/CCR7/CD25/CD127/CD95/CD27. Sorted populations all exceeded 95% purity.

This clonotype was sampled from a man aged 18-30 years with type 1 diabetes. The rearrangement links TRBV2 to TRBJ2-2; D call uncertain. Source material: naive CD4+ T cells from blood. The CDR3 coding sequence is TGTGCCAGCACCCTGTGGCGGAACACCGGGGAGCTGTTTTTT. Amino acid sequence: CASTLWRNTGELFF.